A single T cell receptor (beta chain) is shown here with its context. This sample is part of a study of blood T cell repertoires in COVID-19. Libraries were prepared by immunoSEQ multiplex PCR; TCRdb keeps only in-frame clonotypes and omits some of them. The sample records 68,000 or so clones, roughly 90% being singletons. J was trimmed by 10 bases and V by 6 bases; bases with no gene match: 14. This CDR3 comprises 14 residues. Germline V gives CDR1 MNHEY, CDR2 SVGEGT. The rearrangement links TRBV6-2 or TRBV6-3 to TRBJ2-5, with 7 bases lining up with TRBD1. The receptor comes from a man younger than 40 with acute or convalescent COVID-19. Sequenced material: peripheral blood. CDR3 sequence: CASSYTGASSDQYF. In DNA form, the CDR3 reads TGTGCCAGCAGCTATACAGGGGCGAGTAGTGACCAGTACTTC.